This T cell receptor beta chain was sequenced in a study of graft-versus-host responses after intestinal transplantation. Study overall: Recipients had transplants, and these were multivisceral, liver-intestinal, or isolated intestinal. Induction with anti-thymocyte globulin, then tacrolimus and steroids for around three years, was given to all recipients.

Study-wide points: Recipient-marrow GvH clones were detected, some having first appeared in ileum or blood. There was an association between peak levels of circulating GvH clones and early post-transplant HvG declines.

The repertoire was sequenced with immunoSEQ multiplex PCR; TCRdb's copy has only in-frame clones and lacks some. The data hold tens of thousands of clones, with under 95% observed a single time. V trimming: 4 bases; J trimming: 4 bases; junction bases outside the gene matches: 6. This CDR3 comprises 14 residues. Germline CDR1 and CDR2: MNHNY and SVGAGI (reference sequence). About this clone itself: Its antigen is unknown.

This TCR derives from a human donor who received an intestinal transplant. The sample here was unstimulated CD8+ T cells sorted from spleen or lymph node cells, taken before intestinal transplant. V is TRBV6-6 and J is TRBJ1-2, with 7 bases fitting TRBD1. CDR3 region: CASSSGTEVYGYTF. The CDR3, as DNA: TGTGCCAGCAGTTCGGGGACAGAAGTCTATGGCTACACCTTC.